The clone carrying this T cell receptor beta chain was seen at least ten times. The sample belongs to a study of blood T cells in healthy people across ages. A second PCR, run for roughly 7 to 12 cycles, used a sample-barcoded 5' primer plus a J-beta primer mix. One entry per CDR3 protein, called by TCRdb with MiXCR from the 5' RACE reads. The table includes more than 700,000 distinct CDR3 sequences, less than 60% detected once. The CDR3 runs 16 residues. Trimming took off 5 bases at V and 2 bases at J, with 19 bases between the two ends. Material for sequencing was blood. V usage is TRBV12-3 or TRBV12-4 and J usage is TRBJ2-7; D possibly corresponds to TRBD2 (6 bases). This clonotype was sampled from a man older than 75 in good health. The CDR3 DNA reads TGTGCCAGCAGTCTCCGAACCACGCGGAGGGCCTACGAGCAGTACTTC. This sequence encodes CASSLRTTRRAYEQYF.